Sequencing of this T cell receptor (beta chain) was carried out in a study of blood T cell repertoires in COVID-19. Study as a whole: Specimens from acute and convalescent COVID-19 originated in the United States, Italy and Spain. T cells, B-cell-depleted T cells, or PBMCs supplied cDNA or gDNA.

Sequencing used immunoSEQ multiplex PCR; TCRdb keeps in-frame clones, though not all of them. The data contain just over 150,000 clones, approximately 84% of them singletons. Per germline, CDR1 SGHTA and CDR2 FQGNSA. Trimming shortened V by 3 bases and J by 10 bases, and 10 bases separated the two germline ends. The CDR3 extends over 12 amino acids. The V and J genes are TRBV7-2 and TRBJ2-1; perhaps TRBD2 as D (6 bases). The sequence came from a woman older than 75 with acute or convalescent COVID-19. Sequencing used peripheral blood. CDR3: CASSLTRAEQFF. The CDR3 nucleotides are TGTGCCAGCAGCTTGACTAGAGCCGAGCAGTTCTTC.